The clone carrying this T cell receptor (beta chain) has a count of ten or more. Its antigen is currently unknown. From the germline J gene comes the end of the CDR3, since the read stops 3 residues before it. The data derive from a study of T cell clonality in common variable immunodeficiency. General observations from the study: Patient heterogeneity in the CVID cohort limited correlations between repertoire features and clinical complications. Reportedly, TCR beta sequences from common variable immunodeficiency showed fewer deletions and N-nucleotide insertions.

Repertoires were generated with immunoSEQ multiplex PCR, while TCRdb's copy carries only in-frame clones and drops some. Sampling found about 40,000 clones, none seen once. This CDR3 is built from 14 residues. The germline CDR1 and CDR2 sequences are MNHNS and SASEGT. The J segment lost 2 bases and the V segment lost 2 bases, leaving 2 bases of the junction unmatched. The sequence was obtained from a person between 18 and 75 years old in good health. The chain is built from TRBV6-1 and TRBJ1-1; 7 positions match TRBD1. Sequenced: peripheral blood mononuclear cells. The covered CDR3 bases are TGTGCCAGCAGTGAAAACAGGGGAAACACTGAA. This translates into CASSENRGNTE. The full CDR3 protein is CASSENRGNTEAFF.